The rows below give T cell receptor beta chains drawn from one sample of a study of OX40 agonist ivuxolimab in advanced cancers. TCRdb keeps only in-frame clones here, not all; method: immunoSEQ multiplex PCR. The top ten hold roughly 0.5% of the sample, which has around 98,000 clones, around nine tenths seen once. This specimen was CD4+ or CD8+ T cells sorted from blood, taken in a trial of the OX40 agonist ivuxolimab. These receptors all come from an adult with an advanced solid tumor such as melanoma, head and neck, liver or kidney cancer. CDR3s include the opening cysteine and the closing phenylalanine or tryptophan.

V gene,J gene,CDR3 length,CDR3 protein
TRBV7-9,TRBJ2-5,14,CASSTGRGAETQYF
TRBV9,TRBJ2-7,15,CASSASDGFSYEQYF
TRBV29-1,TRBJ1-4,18,CSVEPPKGGEATNEKLFF
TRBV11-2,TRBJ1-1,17,CASSLGGTGAMNTEAFF
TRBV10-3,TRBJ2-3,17,CAISGSGRAPSTDTQYF
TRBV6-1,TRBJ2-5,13,CASPGRAGETQYF
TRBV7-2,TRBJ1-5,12,CASSLAGQPQHF
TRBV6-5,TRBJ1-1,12,CASRTGVAEAFF
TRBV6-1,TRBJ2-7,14,CASSRTGGIYEQYF
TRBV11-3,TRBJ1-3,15,CASSPGQGPGNTIYF
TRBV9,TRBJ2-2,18,CASSVVQWGTAHAGELFF
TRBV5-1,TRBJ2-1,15,CASTSFGQNYNEQFF
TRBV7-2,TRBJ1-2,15,CASSFTGRLAYGYTF
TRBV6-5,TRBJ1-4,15,CASRTKGSGSEKLFF
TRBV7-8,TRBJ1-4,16,CASSFNSLGRNEKLFF
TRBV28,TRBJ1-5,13,CASSLLGNQPQHF
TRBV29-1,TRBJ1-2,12,CSVLHQGRGYTF
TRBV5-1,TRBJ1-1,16,CASSLAKGWANTEAFF
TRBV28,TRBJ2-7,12,CASSSLGDGQYF
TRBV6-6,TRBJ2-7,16,CASSLSGTGTSHEQYF
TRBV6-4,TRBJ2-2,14,CASSADRFTGELFF
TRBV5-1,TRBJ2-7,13,CASSLAGSYEQYF
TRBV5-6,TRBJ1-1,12,CASSLGGKGAFF
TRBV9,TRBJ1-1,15,CASSVAGRGGTEAFF
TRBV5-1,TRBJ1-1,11,CASSSNTEAFF
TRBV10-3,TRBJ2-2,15,CAIKPDTAAVGELFF
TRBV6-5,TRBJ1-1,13,CASSRTGLTEAFF